This TCR beta chain was captured by sequencing in a study of beta chain features in type 1 diabetes. Study-level background: Similarity in age, gender and cell yields was seen between patients and healthy donors. Notes on the study in general: Patients showed naive, central memory and Treg TCRB repertoires that appeared more similar than those of healthy donors.

On this clone: No antigen is known for it.

The entirety of the isolated RNA underwent reverse transcription, so expressed TCRB transcripts were sequenced. TCRdb's table, derived via immunoSEQ multiplex PCR, lists solely in-frame clones and lacks some. Among under 900,000 clones, about a sixth were seen once, and the ten largest hold about 0.025%. The CDR3 contains 15 residues. Germline-derived CDR1 and CDR2 are SGHTA and FQGTGA. V gave up 5 bases and J gave up 5 bases, with 18 bases separating them. One heparinised draw, averaging approximately 120 mL, was taken per donor. Populations isolated by sorting all had purity greater than 95%. The clonotype comes from a woman between 18 and 29 years old in good health. The chain is built from TRBV7-3 and TRBJ1-2, with D tentatively TRBD1 (6 bases). The source material was naive CD4+ T cells from blood. The CDR3 region is CASSIKTGVKYGYTF. For the CDR3, the DNA is TGTGCCAGCAGCATAAAGACAGGAGTTAAATATGGCTACACCTTC. Full variable domain (missing parts from reference TRBV7-3 and TRBJ1-2): GAGVSQTPSNKVTEKGKYVELRCDPISGHTALYWYRQSLGQGPEFLIYFQGTGAADDSGLPNDRFFAVRPEGSVSTLKIQRTERGDSAVYLCASSIKTGVKYGYTFGSGTRLTVV.